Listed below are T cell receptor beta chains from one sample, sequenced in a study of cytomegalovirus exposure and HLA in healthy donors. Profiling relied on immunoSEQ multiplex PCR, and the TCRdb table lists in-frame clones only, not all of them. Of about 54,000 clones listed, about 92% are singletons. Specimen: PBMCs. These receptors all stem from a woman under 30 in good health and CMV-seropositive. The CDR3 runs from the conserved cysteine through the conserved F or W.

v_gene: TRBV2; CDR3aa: CASTGDEVSKNIQYF
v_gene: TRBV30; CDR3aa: CAWRGALVNTEAFF
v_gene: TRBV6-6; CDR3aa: CASSTGSLSNQPQHF
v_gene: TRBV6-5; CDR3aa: CASSYSGAGNTEAFF
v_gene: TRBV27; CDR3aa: CASSLSGPPAGEKLFF
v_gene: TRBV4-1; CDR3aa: CASSQLSGGSYEQYF
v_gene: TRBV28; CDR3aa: CASSQGGQGNYGYTF
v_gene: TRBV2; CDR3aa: CASSSGTPAGETQYF
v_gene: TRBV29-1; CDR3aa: CSVATGEHSPLHF
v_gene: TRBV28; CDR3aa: CASSTRVSETQYF
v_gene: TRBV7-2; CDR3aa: CASKKGLYQETQYF
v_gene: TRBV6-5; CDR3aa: CASSGQTNTGELFF
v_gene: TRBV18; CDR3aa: CASSPRQEADEQYF
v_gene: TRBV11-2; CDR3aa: CASSHETTVAGELFF
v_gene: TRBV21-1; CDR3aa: CASSKAGDEGAIHSYEQYF
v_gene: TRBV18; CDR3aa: CASSPEGQVGSREQFF
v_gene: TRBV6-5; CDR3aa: CASSKKGSLGEQFF
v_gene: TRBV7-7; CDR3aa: CASSLESAGIETQYF
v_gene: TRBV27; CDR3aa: CASSFGGAHNEQFF
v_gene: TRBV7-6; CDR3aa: CASSLYRTGGYYEQYF
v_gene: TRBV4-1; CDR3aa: CASSQGMDSTYNEQFF
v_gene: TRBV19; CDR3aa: CASIGTTNTGELFF
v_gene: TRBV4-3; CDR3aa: CASSQVGAGNTIYF
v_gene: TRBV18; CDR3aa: CASSPEQSSYEQYF
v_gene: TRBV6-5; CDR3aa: CASSYADSGQETQYF
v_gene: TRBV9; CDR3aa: CASSVWGQGTPTANTGELFF
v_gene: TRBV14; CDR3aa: CASSQRTGGNTEAFF
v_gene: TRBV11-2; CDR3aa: CASSLTGGTYEQYF
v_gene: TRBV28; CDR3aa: CASREPRGRGETQYF
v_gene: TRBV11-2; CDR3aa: CASSMMTVSGYGYTF
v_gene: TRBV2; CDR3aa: CASRTGTGGFDTQYF
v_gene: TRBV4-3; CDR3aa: CASSQDRLGYTF
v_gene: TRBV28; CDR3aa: CASSPQNNYGYTF
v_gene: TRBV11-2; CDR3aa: CASSLDRGETQYF
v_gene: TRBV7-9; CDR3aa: CASSSSGTVRNSPLHF
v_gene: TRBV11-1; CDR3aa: CASSPDRDSVSGYTF
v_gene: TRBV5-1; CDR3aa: CASSLLAGGPGTQYF
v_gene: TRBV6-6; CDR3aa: CASRVAGGQETQYF
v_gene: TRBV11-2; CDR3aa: CASSLSRDQETQYF
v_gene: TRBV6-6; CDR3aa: CASSTPTGDEKLFF
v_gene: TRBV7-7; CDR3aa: CASSTGTSGGAHQETQYF
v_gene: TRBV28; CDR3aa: CASNADSYNSPLHF
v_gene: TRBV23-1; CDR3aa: CASGRSGTQNTGELFF
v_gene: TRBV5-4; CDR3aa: CASSLDSRNTEAFF
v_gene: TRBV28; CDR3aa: CASSLSTGYNEQYF